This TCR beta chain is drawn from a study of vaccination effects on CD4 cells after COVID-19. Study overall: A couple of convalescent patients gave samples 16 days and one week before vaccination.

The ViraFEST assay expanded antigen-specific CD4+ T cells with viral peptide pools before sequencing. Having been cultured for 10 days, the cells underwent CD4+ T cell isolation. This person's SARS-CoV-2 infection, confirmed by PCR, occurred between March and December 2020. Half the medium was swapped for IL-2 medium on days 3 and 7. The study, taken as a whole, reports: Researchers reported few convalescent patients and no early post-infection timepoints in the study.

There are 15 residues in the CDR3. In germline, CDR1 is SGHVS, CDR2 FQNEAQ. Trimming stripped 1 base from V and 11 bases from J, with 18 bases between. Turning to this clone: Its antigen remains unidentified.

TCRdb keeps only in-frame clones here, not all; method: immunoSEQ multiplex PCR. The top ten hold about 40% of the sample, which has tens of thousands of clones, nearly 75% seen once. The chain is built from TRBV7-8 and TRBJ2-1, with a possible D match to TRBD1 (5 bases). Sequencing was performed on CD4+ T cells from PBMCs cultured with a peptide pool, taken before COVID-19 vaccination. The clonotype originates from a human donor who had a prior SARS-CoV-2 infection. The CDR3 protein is CASSLGWPQGVKQFF. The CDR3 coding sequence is TGTGCCAGCAGCTTAGGCTGGCCCCAAGGGGTTAAGCAGTTCTTC.